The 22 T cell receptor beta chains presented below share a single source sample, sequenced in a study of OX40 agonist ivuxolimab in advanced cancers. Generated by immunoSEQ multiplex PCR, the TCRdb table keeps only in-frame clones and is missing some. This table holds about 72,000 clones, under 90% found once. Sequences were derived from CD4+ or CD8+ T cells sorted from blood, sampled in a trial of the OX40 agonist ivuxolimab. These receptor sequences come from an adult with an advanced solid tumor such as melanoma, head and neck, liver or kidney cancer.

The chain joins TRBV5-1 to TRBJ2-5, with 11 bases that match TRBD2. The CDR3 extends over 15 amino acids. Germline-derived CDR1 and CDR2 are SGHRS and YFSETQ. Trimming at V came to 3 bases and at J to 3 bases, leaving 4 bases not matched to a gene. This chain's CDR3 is CASSSLLAGEETQYF. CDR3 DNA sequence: TGCGCCAGCAGCTCACTACTAGCGGGGGAAGAGACCCAGTACTTC. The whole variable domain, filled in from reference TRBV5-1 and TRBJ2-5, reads KAGVTQTPRYLIKTRGQQVTLSCSPISGHRSVSWYQQTPGQGLQFLFEYFSETQRNKGNFPGRFSGRQFSNSRSEMNVSTLELGDSALYLCASSSLLAGEETQYFGPGTRLLVL.

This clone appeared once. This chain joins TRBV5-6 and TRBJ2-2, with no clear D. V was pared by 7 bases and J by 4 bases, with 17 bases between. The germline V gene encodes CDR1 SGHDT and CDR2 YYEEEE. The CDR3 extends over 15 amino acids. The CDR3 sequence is CASFRRRVPTGELFF. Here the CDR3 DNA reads TGTGCCAGCTTTAGGAGAAGGGTCCCCACCGGGGAGCTGTTTTTT.

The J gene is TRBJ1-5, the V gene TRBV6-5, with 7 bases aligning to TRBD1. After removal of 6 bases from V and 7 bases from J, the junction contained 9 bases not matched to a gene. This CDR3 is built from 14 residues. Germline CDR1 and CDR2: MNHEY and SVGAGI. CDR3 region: CASSYSTGAQPQHF. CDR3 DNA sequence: TGTGCCAGCAGCTATAGTACAGGGGCCCAGCCCCAGCATTTT.

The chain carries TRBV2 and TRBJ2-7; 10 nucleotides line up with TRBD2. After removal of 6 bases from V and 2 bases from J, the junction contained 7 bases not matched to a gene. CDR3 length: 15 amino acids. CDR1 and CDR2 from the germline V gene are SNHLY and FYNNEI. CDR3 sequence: CASRLAGRKTYEQYF. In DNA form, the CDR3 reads TGTGCCAGCAGACTAGCGGGGCGTAAGACCTACGAGCAGTACTTC.

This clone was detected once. The CDR3 spells CASSLTGGAATDTQYF. The CDR3 DNA reads as TGCGCCAGCAGCTTGACAGGGGGCGCTGCCACAGATACGCAGTATTTT. The J gene is TRBJ2-3, the V gene TRBV5-1; the match to TRBD1 covers 9 bases. The CDR3 consists of 16 residues. The ends lost 1 base at V and 2 bases at J; junction bases unmatched: 5. In germline, CDR1 is SGHRS, CDR2 YFSETQ.

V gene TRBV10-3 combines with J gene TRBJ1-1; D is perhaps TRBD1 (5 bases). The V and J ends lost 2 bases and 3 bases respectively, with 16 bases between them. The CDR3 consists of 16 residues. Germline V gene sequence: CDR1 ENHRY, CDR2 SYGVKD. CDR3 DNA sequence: TGTGCCATCAGTGAGCCGGGGGGGAGTCGGGACACTGAAGCTTTCTTT. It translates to CAISEPGGSRDTEAFF.

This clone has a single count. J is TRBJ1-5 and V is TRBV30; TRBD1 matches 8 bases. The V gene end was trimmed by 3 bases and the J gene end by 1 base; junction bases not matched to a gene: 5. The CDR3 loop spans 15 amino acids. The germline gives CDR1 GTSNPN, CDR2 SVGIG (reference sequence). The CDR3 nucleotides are TGTGCCTGGAGAGGGCAGGGGGCGAGCAATCAGCCCCAGCATTTT. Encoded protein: CAWRGQGASNQPQHF.

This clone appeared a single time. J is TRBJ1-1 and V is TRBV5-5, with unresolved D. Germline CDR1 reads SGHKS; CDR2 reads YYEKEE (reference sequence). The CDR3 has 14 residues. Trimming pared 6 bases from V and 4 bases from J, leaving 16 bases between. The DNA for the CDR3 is TGTGCCAGCAACCCGGGCGGTCCCATCACTGAAGCTTTCTTT. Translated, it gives CASNPGGPITEAFF.

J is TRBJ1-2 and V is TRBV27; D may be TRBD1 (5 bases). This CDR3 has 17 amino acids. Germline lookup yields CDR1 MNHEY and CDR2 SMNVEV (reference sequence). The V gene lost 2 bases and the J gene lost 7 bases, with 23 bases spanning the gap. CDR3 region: CASSLTSVWGERGGYTF. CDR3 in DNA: TGTGCCAGCAGTTTAACGTCAGTTTGGGGTGAAAGGGGTGGCTACACCTTC.

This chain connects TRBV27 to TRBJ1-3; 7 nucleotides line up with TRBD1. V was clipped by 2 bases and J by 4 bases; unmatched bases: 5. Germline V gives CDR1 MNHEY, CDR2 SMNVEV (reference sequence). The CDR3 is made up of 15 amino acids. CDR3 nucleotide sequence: TGTGCCAGCAGTTTAAAGGGGGCGAGAGGAAACACCATATATTTT. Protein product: CASSLKGARGNTIYF.

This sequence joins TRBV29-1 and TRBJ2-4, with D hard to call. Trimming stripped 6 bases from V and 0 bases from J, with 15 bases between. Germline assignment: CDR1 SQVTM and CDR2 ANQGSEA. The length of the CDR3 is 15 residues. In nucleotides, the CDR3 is TGCAGCGTCCTGACGGCATCTCTAGCCAAAAACATTCAGTACTTC. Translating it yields CSVLTASLAKNIQYF.

CDR3 nucleotide sequence: TGTGCCAGTAGTATGAGGACAGGGGCCACTGAAGCTTTCTTT. Translated, it gives CASSMRTGATEAFF. The chain couples TRBV19 to TRBJ1-1; TRBD1 matches 9 bases. Germline CDR1 is LNHDA and CDR2 is SQIVND (reference sequence). The J segment lost 4 bases and the V segment lost 3 bases, leaving 3 bases of the junction unmatched. CDR3 length equals 14 residues.

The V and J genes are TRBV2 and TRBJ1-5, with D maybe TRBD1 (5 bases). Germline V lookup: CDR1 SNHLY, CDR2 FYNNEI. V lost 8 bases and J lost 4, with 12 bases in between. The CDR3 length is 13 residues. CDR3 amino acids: CASGGTGNQPQHF. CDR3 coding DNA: TGTGCCAGCGGGGGGACGGGGAATCAGCCCCAGCATTTT. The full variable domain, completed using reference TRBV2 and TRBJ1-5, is EPEVTQTPSHQVTQMGQEVILRCVPISNHLYFYWYRQILGQKVEFLVSFYNNEISEKSEIFDDQFSVERPDGSNFTLKIRSTKLEDSAMYFCASGGTGNQPQHFGDGTRLSIL.

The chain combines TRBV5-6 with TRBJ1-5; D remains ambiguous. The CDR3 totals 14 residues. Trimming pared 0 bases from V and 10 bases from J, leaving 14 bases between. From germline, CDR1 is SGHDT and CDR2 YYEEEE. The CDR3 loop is CASSLAAPNVPQHF. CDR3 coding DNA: TGTGCCAGCAGCTTGGCCGCCCCGAACGTACCCCAGCATTTT.

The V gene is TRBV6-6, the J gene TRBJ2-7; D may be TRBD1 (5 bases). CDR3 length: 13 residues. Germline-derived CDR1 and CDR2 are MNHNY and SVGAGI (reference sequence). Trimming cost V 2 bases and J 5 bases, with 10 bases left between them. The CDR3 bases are TGTGCCAGCAGTTACAGGGGATACGACGAGCAGTACTTC. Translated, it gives CASSYRGYDEQYF.

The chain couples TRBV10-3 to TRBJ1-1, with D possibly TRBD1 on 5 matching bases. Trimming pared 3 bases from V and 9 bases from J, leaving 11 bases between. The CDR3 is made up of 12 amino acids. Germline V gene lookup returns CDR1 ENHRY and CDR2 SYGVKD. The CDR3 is CAISDGGGKAFF. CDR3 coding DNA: TGTGCCATCAGTGACGGGGGAGGAAAAGCTTTCTTT.

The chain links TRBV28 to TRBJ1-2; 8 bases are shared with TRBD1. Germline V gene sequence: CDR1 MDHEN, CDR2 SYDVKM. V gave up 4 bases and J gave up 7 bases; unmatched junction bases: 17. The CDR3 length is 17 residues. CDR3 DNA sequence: TGTGCCAGCAGTTCACCGTCGTTAACTGGACAGGGAGCTGGCTACACCTTC. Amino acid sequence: CASSSPSLTGQGAGYTF.

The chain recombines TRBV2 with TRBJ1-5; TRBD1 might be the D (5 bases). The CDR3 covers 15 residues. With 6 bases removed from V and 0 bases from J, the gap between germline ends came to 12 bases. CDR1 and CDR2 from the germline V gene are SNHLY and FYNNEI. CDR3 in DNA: TGTGCCAGCAGATTCGGGGACGATAGCAATCAGCCCCAGCATTTT. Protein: CASRFGDDSNQPQHF.

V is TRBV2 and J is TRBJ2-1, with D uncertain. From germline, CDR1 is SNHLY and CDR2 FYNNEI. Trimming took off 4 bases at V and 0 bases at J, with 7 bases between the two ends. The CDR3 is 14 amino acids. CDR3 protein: CASSVLRSYNEQFF. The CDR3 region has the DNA TGTGCCAGCAGTGTTCTACGCTCCTACAATGAGCAGTTCTTC.

The CDR3 region is CASSVDRGQEKLFF. CDR3 sequence (DNA): TGTGCCAGCAGTGTGGACAGGGGGCAGGAAAAACTGTTTTTT. V is TRBV6-1 and J is TRBJ1-4, with 11 bases fitting TRBD1. The CDR3 runs to 14 residues. V lost 4 bases to trimming and J lost 8 bases; unmatched junction nucleotides: 3. Germline values: CDR1 MNHNS, CDR2 SASEGT.

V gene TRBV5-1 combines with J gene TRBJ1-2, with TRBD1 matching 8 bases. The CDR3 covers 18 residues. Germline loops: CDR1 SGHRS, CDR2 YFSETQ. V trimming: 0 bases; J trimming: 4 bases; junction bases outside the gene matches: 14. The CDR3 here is CASSLGAPGTGRIYGYTF. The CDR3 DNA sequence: TGCGCCAGCAGCTTGGGGGCTCCCGGGACAGGAAGGATCTATGGCTACACCTTC.

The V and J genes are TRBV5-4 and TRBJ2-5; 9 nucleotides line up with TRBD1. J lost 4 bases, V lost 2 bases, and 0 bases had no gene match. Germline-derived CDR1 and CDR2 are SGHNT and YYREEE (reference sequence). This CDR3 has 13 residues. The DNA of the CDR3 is TGTGCCAGCAGCTTACAGGGGGCAGAGACCCAGTACTTC. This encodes CASSLQGAETQYF.